The next 24 T cell receptor beta chains were all read from a single sample in a study of blood T cell repertoires in COVID-19. The repertoire was sequenced with immunoSEQ multiplex PCR; TCRdb's copy has only in-frame clones and lacks some. The repertoire holds approximately 270,000 clones, with roughly 89% as singletons. Input material: peripheral blood. The source of these receptors is a man under 40 with acute or convalescent COVID-19.

J is TRBJ1-5 and V is TRBV28; D is uncertain. The V gene lost 3 bases and the J gene lost 7 bases, with 13 bases spanning the gap. The CDR3 length is 14 residues. Germline V lookup: CDR1 MDHEN, CDR2 SYDVKM. CDR3 sequence reads: CASSFLGGGQPQHF. CDR3 nucleotides: TGTGCCAGCAGTTTCCTAGGCGGCGGGCAGCCCCAGCATTTT. The full variable domain, rest sourced from reference TRBV28 and TRBJ1-5, is DVKVTQSSRYLVKRTGEKVFLECVQDMDHENMFWYRQDPGLGLRLIYFSYDVKMKEKGDIPEGYSVSREKKERFSLILESASTNQTSMYLCASSFLGGGQPQHFGDGTRLSIL.

The chain couples TRBV27 to TRBJ2-1; D gene uncertain. The CDR3 is made up of 13 amino acids. Trimming removed 3 bases at V and 9 bases at J, with 12 bases between. Germline loops: CDR1 MNHEY, CDR2 SMNVEV (reference sequence). In DNA, the CDR3 is TGTGCCAGCAGTTTCGGTTTTTTATCTGAGCAGTTCTTC. Amino acid sequence: CASSFGFLSEQFF.

Of note for this clone: Other DNA sequences within the sample encode an identical CDR3. V and J are TRBV6-1 and TRBJ2-7, with D maybe TRBD2 (5 bases). CDR1 is MNHNS and CDR2 is SASEGT in the germline V gene. The CDR3 spans 12 residues. V lost 2 bases, J lost 3 bases, and 5 bases lay in between. CDR3 nucleotides: TGTGCCAGCAGTGAACGGGACTACGAGCAGTACTTC. Amino acids: CASSERDYEQYF.

The genes are TRBV15 and TRBJ1-4; TRBD1 matches 7 bases. This CDR3 comprises 13 residues. V shed 8 bases, J shed 8 bases, and the junction held 8 bases outside the gene matches. Germline CDR1 is LNHNV and CDR2 is YYDKDF (reference sequence). The CDR3 loop reads CATSETGTEKLFF. For the CDR3, the DNA is TGTGCCACCTCAGAGACAGGGACCGAAAAACTGTTTTTT.

CDR3 in amino acids: CASSPPGTGLNEQFF. The CDR3 DNA sequence: TGTGCCAGCTCACCACCAGGGACAGGGTTGAATGAGCAGTTCTTC. The chain is built from TRBV18 and TRBJ2-1; TRBD1 aligns across 9 bases. From germline, CDR1 is KGHSH and CDR2 LQKENI. V was clipped by 0 bases and J by 7 bases; unmatched bases: 4. This CDR3 has 15 residues.

The genes are TRBV4-2 and TRBJ2-7, with TRBD1 matching over 9 bases. CDR1 LGHNA and CDR2 YNFKEQ come from the germline V gene. The CDR3 extends over 12 amino acids. Unmatched junction bases numbered 1, after V lost 5 bases and J lost 5 bases. The CDR3 is CASSGDRDEQYF. For the CDR3, the DNA is TGTGCCAGCAGCGGGGACAGGGACGAGCAGTACTTC.

This chain links TRBV30 with TRBJ1-2; D is possibly TRBD1 (6 bases). This CDR3 region has 11 residues. The V gene's germline CDR1 is GTSNPN and CDR2 SVGIG (reference sequence). The V end was cut by 8 bases, the J end by 3 bases, with 10 bases between. CDR3 sequence: CAEDRYYGYTF. The CDR3 DNA follows: TGTGCCGAAGACAGGTACTATGGCTACACCTTC.

V and J are TRBV27 and TRBJ1-6; possibly TRBD1 for D (5 bases). The V end was cut by 0 bases, the J end by 7 bases, with 10 bases between. Germline-derived CDR1 and CDR2 are MNHEY and SMNVEV (reference sequence). The CDR3 runs 15 residues. This chain's CDR3 is CASSLSGLGNSPLHF. In DNA, the CDR3 is TGTGCCAGCAGTTTATCGGGACTCGGGAATTCACCCCTCCACTTT.

The J gene is TRBJ2-2, the V gene TRBV19; weak D call: TRBD1 (6 bases). CDR1 is LNHDA, CDR2 SQIVND, per germline (reference sequence). V lost 0 bases, J lost 4 bases, and 18 bases lay in between. CDR3 length: 18 amino acids. The CDR3 DNA reads TGTGCCAGTAGTATAGATCATAGACAGGTTCGAAGCACCGGGGAGCTGTTTTTT. This encodes CASSIDHRQVRSTGELFF.

V gene TRBV7-8 combines with J gene TRBJ2-1, with 8 nucleotides matching TRBD1. CDR3 length: 16 amino acids. V lost 7 bases, J lost 0 bases, and 8 bases stayed unmatched. Germline V gives CDR1 SGHVS, CDR2 FQNEAQ. For the CDR3, the DNA is TGTGCCAGCACCAGACAGGGGACGGGCTCCTACAATGAGCAGTTCTTC. It encodes CASTRQGTGSYNEQFF.

The V and J genes are TRBV18 and TRBJ1-1; 10 bases line up with TRBD1. The ends lost 4 bases at V and 6 bases at J; junction bases unmatched: 8. CDR1 and CDR2 from the germline V gene are KGHSH and LQKENI. The length of the CDR3 is 15 residues. The CDR3 sequence is CASSRTGGDRAEAFF. CDR3 sequence (DNA): TGTGCCAGCTCACGGACAGGGGGGGATCGCGCTGAAGCTTTCTTT.

In nucleotides, the CDR3 is TGTGCCAGCAGCGTAGGTAACAGGCAAGAGACCCAGTACTTC. Protein product: CASSVGNRQETQYF. The chain combines TRBV9 with TRBJ2-5; possible D gene TRBD1, 5 bases. CDR3 size: 14 residues. Deletions cut 0 bases from V and 2 bases from J, with 8 bases between. Germline CDR1 SGDLS, CDR2 YYNGEE.

Remarks on this clone: A read error may produce the germline difference seen at one junction end. The V and J genes are TRBV4-1 and TRBJ2-4; TRBD1 agrees at 10 bases. The CDR3 spans 13 residues. Germline CDR1 reads MGHRA; CDR2 reads YSYEKL. CDR3 protein: CASSQASGTGVNF. In nucleotides, the CDR3 is TGCGCCAGCAGCCAAGCCTCCGGGACAGGGGTAAACTTC.

The CDR3 protein is CASRKTGQGNTIYF. The DNA for the CDR3 is TGTGCCAGCAGAAAAACAGGGCAGGGAAACACCATATATTTT. The chain is built from TRBV28 and TRBJ1-3; D is possibly TRBD1 (6 bases). Between the trimmed V and J ends, which lost 6 bases and 4 bases, there was a span of 13 bases. CDR1 is MDHEN and CDR2 is SYDVKM in the germline V gene. The CDR3 is made up of 14 amino acids.

This rearrangement joins TRBV19 to TRBJ1-6; D may be TRBD1 (5 bases). Trimming removed 3 bases at V and 1 base at J, with 10 bases between. The CDR3 totals 16 residues. CDR1 is LNHDA and CDR2 is SQIVND in the germline V gene (reference sequence). CDR3 sequence (DNA): TGTGCCAGTAGTATGAAGGGGATTTCCTATAATTCACCCCTCCACTTT. It specifies CASSMKGISYNSPLHF.

The chain couples TRBV27 to TRBJ1-4, with 10 bases fitting TRBD1. The V gene end was trimmed by 5 bases and the J gene end by 8 bases; junction bases not matched to a gene: 5. Germline V gene data show CDR1 as MNHEY and CDR2 as SMNVEV (reference sequence). The CDR3 contains 14 residues. CDR3 bases: TGTGCCAGCAGTACCGGGACAGGGGTAGAAAAACTGTTTTTT. Translating gives CASSTGTGVEKLFF.

The chain employs TRBV9 and TRBJ1-2, with 7 bases that match TRBD1. CDR1 and CDR2 (germline): SGDLS, YYNGEE. This CDR3 region has 15 residues. V gave up 0 bases and J gave up 6 bases; unmatched junction bases: 8. CDR3 nucleotides: TGTGCCAGCAGCGTAGATTTGACAGGGACGGATGGCTACACCTTC. It translates to CASSVDLTGTDGYTF. Looking up the rest from reference TRBV9 and TRBJ1-2 gives the full variable domain: DSGVTQTPKHLITATGQRVTLRCSPRSGDLSVYWYQQSLDQGLQFLIQYYNGEERAKGNILERFSAQQFPDLHSELNLSSLELGDSALYFCASSVDLTGTDGYTFGSGTRLTVV.

The chain carries TRBV5-1 and TRBJ1-1, with TRBD1 matching over 7 bases. CDR1 and CDR2 (germline): SGHRS, YFSETQ. Germline trimming cut 1 base from V and 6 bases from J; bases unmatched to any gene: 12. The CDR3 runs to 16 residues. CDR3 nucleotide sequence: TGCGCCAGCAGCTTGACTTTGACAGGGAAGACATCTGAAGCTTTCTTT. It translates to CASSLTLTGKTSEAFF.

The V call is TRBV2, the J call TRBJ2-7; tentative D call: TRBD1 (6 bases). V shed 8 bases and J shed 5 bases, with 19 bases lying between them. The germline gives CDR1 SNHLY, CDR2 FYNNEI. The CDR3 runs 14 residues. DNA of the CDR3: TGTGCCAGCTACTTTGGGACACCTCCCCACGAGCAGTACTTC. This gives the protein CASYFGTPPHEQYF.

The chain combines TRBV6-6 with TRBJ1-1, with 8 bases aligning to TRBD1. This CDR3 spans 14 amino acids. Germline V gene sequence: CDR1 MNHNY, CDR2 SVGAGI (reference sequence). The V gene end was trimmed by 5 bases and the J gene end by 3 bases; junction bases not matched to a gene: 5. CDR3 region: CASSDRGWDTEAFF. Written as DNA, the CDR3 is TGTGCCAGCAGTGACAGGGGCTGGGACACTGAAGCTTTCTTT.

The chain links TRBV5-1 to TRBJ1-2; tentative D call: TRBD1 (6 bases). V shed 3 bases and J shed 5 bases, with 17 bases lying between them. The CDR3 covers 15 residues. The germline V gene encodes CDR1 SGHRS and CDR2 YFSETQ. CDR3 residues: CASSYNDRTEYGYTF. Here the CDR3 DNA reads TGCGCCAGCAGCTACAATGACAGGACCGAGTATGGCTACACCTTC.

The chain joins TRBV6-6 to TRBJ1-5; 8 nucleotides align to TRBD1. This CDR3 is 14 amino acids long. V lost 10 bases to trimming and J lost 6 bases; unmatched junction nucleotides: 11. Germline CDR1 MNHNY, CDR2 SVGAGI (reference sequence). Written as DNA, the CDR3 is TGTGCCACCCGCGGACAGGGAGAGAGTCAGCCCCAGCATTTT. Amino acids: CATRGQGESQPQHF.

The chain recombines TRBV6-5 with TRBJ2-7; weak D call: TRBD2 (6 bases). V was pared by 3 bases and J by 2 bases, with 11 bases between. The CDR3 extends over 14 amino acids. Per the germline V gene, CDR1 is MNHEY and CDR2 is SVGAGI. The CDR3 here is CASSYSGLAYEQYF. Written as DNA, the CDR3 is TGTGCCAGCAGTTATAGCGGACTCGCCTACGAGCAGTACTTC.

J is TRBJ1-4 and V is TRBV29-1; no definite D call. The CDR3 has 12 amino acids. Germline V gene sequence: CDR1 SQVTM, CDR2 ANQGSEA. Trimming pared 3 bases from V and 12 bases from J, leaving 14 bases between. The chain's CDR3 is CSVEGQGRELFF. CDR3 DNA: TGCAGCGTTGAGGGCCAAGGGAGGGAACTGTTTTTT.